One and the same sample provided the 21 T cell receptor beta chains below, sequenced in a study of response to subunit inactivated influenza vaccine. TCRdb used MiXCR to reprocess the RT-PCR reads, holding one entry per CDR3 protein. The sample carries around 760,000 distinct CDR3 sequences, 11% to 15% recorded once. Specimen: PBMCs from blood, collected 14 to 15 days before vaccination. The receptors were gathered from a man aged 50 or older who received an inactivated influenza vaccine.

In this sample, this clonotype turned up a few times. The CDR3 spells CASSLQGLEAFF. The CDR3 region has the DNA TGTGCCAGCAGCTTACAGGGACTTGAAGCTTTCTTT. The genes are TRBV7-9 and TRBJ1-1; tentatively, D is TRBD1 (5 bases). The CDR3 is made up of 12 amino acids. Germline-derived CDR1 and CDR2 are SEHNR and FQNEAQ (reference sequence). V dropped 2 bases and J dropped 7 bases, with 8 bases sitting between them. The whole variable domain, remainder taken from reference TRBV7-9 and TRBJ1-1, is DTGVSQNPRHKITKRGQNVTFRCDPISEHNRLYWYRQTLGQGPEFLTYFQNEAQLEKSRLLSDRFSAERPKGSFSTLEIQRTEQGDSAMYLCASSLQGLEAFFGQGTRLTVV.

The chain joins TRBV7-2 to TRBJ1-5; D is unclear. The CDR3 totals 15 residues. V dropped 5 bases and J dropped 7 bases, with 18 bases sitting between them. CDR1 and CDR2 from the germline V gene are SGHTA and FQGNSA. The CDR3 region is CASSRTPGPDQPQHF. CDR3 in DNA: TGTGCCAGCAGCCGAACCCCGGGTCCCGACCAGCCCCAGCATTTT.

The genes are TRBV15 and TRBJ1-2, with 11 bases fitting TRBD1. The CDR3 runs to 14 residues. In germline, CDR1 is LNHNV, CDR2 YYDKDF (reference sequence). Losses at the gene ends were 3 bases for V and 5 bases for J; bases not matched to a gene: 2. CDR3 nucleotide sequence: TGTGCCACCAGCAGGGACAGGGGGCATTATGGCTACACCTTC. Translating it yields CATSRDRGHYGYTF.

The genes are TRBV7-8 and TRBJ1-4; no firm D call. Germline CDR1 and CDR2: SGHVS and FQNEAQ. The CDR3 covers 16 residues. Trimming pared 2 bases from V and 0 bases from J, leaving 10 bases between. DNA for the CDR3: TGTGCCAGCAGCTTACGGTCGCCTGCAACTAATGAAAAACTGTTTTTT. This codes for CASSLRSPATNEKLFF. The whole variable domain, remainder taken from reference TRBV7-8 and TRBJ1-4, is GAGVSQSPRYKVAKRGQDVALRCDPISGHVSLFWYQQALGQGPEFLTYFQNEAQLDKSGLPSDRFFAERPEGSVSTLKIQRTQQEDSAVYLCASSLRSPATNEKLFFGSGTQLSVL.

This clonotype was seen ten or more times. The chain's CDR3 is CASSPPGQGIEQFF. In DNA form, the CDR3 reads TGTGCCAGCAGCCCTCCGGGACAGGGTATTGAGCAGTTCTTC. The chain has TRBV12-3 or TRBV12-4 and TRBJ2-1; 9 nucleotides agree with TRBD1. This CDR3 has 14 residues. V dropped 6 bases and J dropped 9; count of bases not matched to a gene: 9.

V is TRBV11-2 and J is TRBJ2-2, with a possible D match to TRBD1 (6 bases). The CDR3 has 15 amino acids. Deletions cut 5 bases from V and 8 bases from J, with 18 bases between. CDR1 is SGHAT and CDR2 is FQNNGV in the germline V gene. The CDR3 loop is CASSPTGNVGGELFF. In nucleotides, the CDR3 is TGTGCCAGCAGCCCTACAGGGAATGTCGGAGGGGAGCTGTTTTTT.

The V call is TRBV4-3, the J call TRBJ2-5; the match to TRBD2 covers 7 bases. CDR3 size: 15 residues. After removal of 3 bases from V and 9 bases from J, the junction contained 13 bases not matched to a gene. From germline, CDR1 is LGHNA and CDR2 YSLEER. The CDR3 reads CASSHGGLGRGAQYF. CDR3 in DNA: TGCGCCAGCAGCCACGGAGGGTTGGGACGGGGGGCCCAGTACTTC.

At least ten counts were recorded for this clonotype. This chain connects TRBV5-1 to TRBJ2-5; 9 bases agree with TRBD1. V gave up 5 bases and J gave up 5 bases; unmatched junction bases: 4. The CDR3 loop spans 13 amino acids. The V gene's germline CDR1 is SGHRS and CDR2 YFSETQ. This CDR3 reads CASRLQGAETQYF. In DNA, the CDR3 is TGCGCCAGCAGATTACAGGGGGCTGAGACCCAGTACTTC.

The chain uses TRBV28 and TRBJ2-7; 14 positions agree with TRBD2. Germline assignment: CDR1 MDHEN and CDR2 SYDVKM. Trimming removed 2 bases from V and 6 bases from J; junction bases left unmatched: 9. The CDR3 consists of 17 residues. The CDR3 region has the DNA TGTGCCAGCAGTTTACGGGGACTAGCGGGAGCCCCGGGCGAGCAGTACTTC. Translated: CASSLRGLAGAPGEQYF.

This clonotype was seen at least ten times. V gene TRBV5-1 combines with J gene TRBJ2-3, with TRBD2 identical over 11 bases. The V and J ends lost 5 bases and 0 bases, in that order; junction bases with no gene match: 2. Germline V gives CDR1 SGHRS, CDR2 YFSETQ. There are 15 residues in the CDR3. CDR3 sequence: CASRTSGTSTDTQYF. As DNA, the CDR3 is TGCGCCAGCAGGACTAGCGGGACCAGCACAGATACGCAGTATTTT. The complete variable domain, with remaining parts taken from reference TRBV5-1 and TRBJ2-3, reads KAGVTQTPRYLIKTRGQQVTLSCSPISGHRSVSWYQQTPGQGLQFLFEYFSETQRNKGNFPGRFSGRQFSNSRSEMNVSTLELGDSALYLCASRTSGTSTDTQYFGPGTRLTVL.

This clonotype has just a few counts. The rearrangement links TRBV5-1 to TRBJ2-7; TRBD1 aligns across 7 bases. Germline trimming cut 3 bases from V and 6 bases from J; bases unmatched to any gene: 12. The V gene's germline CDR1 is SGHRS and CDR2 YFSETQ. The CDR3 sequence is 15 residues long. The CDR3 coding sequence is TGCGCCAGCAGCTACCCTCGAGAGGGGGCCTTCGAGCAGTACTTC. Translation: CASSYPREGAFEQYF.

The chain carries TRBV18 and TRBJ2-6; no definite D call. The CDR3 covers 18 residues. With 2 bases removed from V and 2 bases from J, the gap between germline ends came to 16 bases. The V gene's germline CDR1 is KGHSH and CDR2 LQKENI. CDR3 sequence: CASSPSSVQAAGANVLTF. CDR3 DNA sequence: TGTGCCAGCTCACCAAGTTCGGTTCAGGCCGCTGGGGCCAACGTCCTGACTTTC. The variable domain in full, with the rest retrieved from reference TRBV18 and TRBJ2-6, is NAGVMQNPRHLVRRRGQEARLRCSPMKGHSHVYWYRQLPEEGLKFMVYLQKENIIDESGMPKERFSAEFPKEGPSILRIQQVVRGDSAAYFCASSPSSVQAAGANVLTFGAGSRLTVL.

This clonotype was detected many times. This chain connects TRBV5-1 to TRBJ1-2; TRBD1 agrees at 8 bases. In germline, CDR1 is SGHRS, CDR2 YFSETQ. The trim removed 7 bases at V and 2 bases at J, leaving 7 bases unmatched. The CDR3 has 14 amino acids. CDR3 in amino acids: CASGPRTGNYGYTF. The CDR3, as DNA: TGCGCCAGCGGTCCCAGGACAGGGAACTATGGCTACACCTTC.

The rearrangement uses TRBV5-1 and TRBJ2-7; D may be TRBD2 (6 bases). The ends were cut back, 4 bases at V and 4 bases at J, with 15 bases in the middle. The CDR3 has 14 amino acids. Germline V gene data show CDR1 as SGHRS and CDR2 as YFSETQ. The CDR3: CASSGGPGVYEQYF. CDR3 in DNA: TGCGCCAGCAGCGGGGGACCGGGAGTATACGAGCAGTACTTC.

This clonotype was observed a few times. The chain carries TRBV12-3 or TRBV12-4 and TRBJ2-3; D is undetermined. CDR3 size: 17 residues. Trimming took 8 bases from V and 2 from J, leaving 23 bases between them. The CDR3 loop reads CASVGGWVAPDTDTQYF. The CDR3 nucleotides are TGTGCCAGCGTTGGTGGGTGGGTGGCCCCCGACACAGATACGCAGTATTTT.

This chain uses TRBV13 with TRBJ1-1; D is undetermined. The CDR3 extends over 16 amino acids. Per germline, CDR1 PRHDT and CDR2 FYEKMQ (reference sequence). Trimming removed 0 bases at V and 2 bases at J, with 13 bases between. In DNA, the CDR3 is TGTGCCAGCAGCTTAGGAGGGATCAAAGGTAACACTGAAGCTTTCTTT. Protein sequence: CASSLGGIKGNTEAFF.

Only a few counts were recorded for this clonotype. The rearrangement joins TRBV12-3 or TRBV12-4 to TRBJ2-5; weak D call: TRBD2 (5 bases). Between the trimmed V and J ends, which lost 5 bases and 3 bases, there was a span of 10 bases. CDR3 length: 13 amino acids. DNA for the CDR3: TGTGCCAGCAGTCTCCGGGAAAAAGAGACCCAGTACTTC. Protein product: CASSLREKETQYF.

This clonotype has a handful of counts. This sequence joins TRBV10-3 and TRBJ2-3; TRBD2 matches at 9 bases. J lost 2 bases, V lost 8 bases, and 11 bases had no gene match. Germline CDR1 reads ENHRY; CDR2 reads SYGVKD. The CDR3 is 16 residues long. CDR3 sequence (DNA): TGTGCCATCGTAGAGGGAGCGGGGGGAACCACAGATACGCAGTATTTT. Its translation is CAIVEGAGGTTDTQYF.

The V gene is TRBV7-2, the J gene TRBJ1-2, with 8 bases aligning to TRBD1. CDR3 size: 14 residues. The germline V gene encodes CDR1 SGHTA and CDR2 FQGNSA. J lost 0 bases, V lost 5 bases, and 2 bases had no gene match. The CDR3 region is CASSGDRTNYGYTF. The DNA for the CDR3 is TGTGCCAGCAGCGGGGACAGGACTAACTATGGCTACACCTTC.

A few counts support this clonotype. The rearrangement joins TRBV11-3 to TRBJ2-1; D is possibly TRBD2 (6 bases). Germline V gene lookup returns CDR1 SGHNT and CDR2 YENEEA. V was clipped by 1 base and J by 0 bases, with 28 bases between them. This CDR3 is built from 22 residues. CDR3 loop: CASSLGPGEVAGFRSSYNEQFF. The CDR3 bases are TGTGCCAGCAGCTTAGGCCCGGGTGAGGTCGCGGGATTCCGCAGCTCCTACAATGAGCAGTTCTTC.

This clonotype was counted between two and nine times. The V and J genes are TRBV5-1 and TRBJ2-7; either TRBD1 or TRBD2 may supply D (5 bases each). Germline CDR1 and CDR2: SGHRS and YFSETQ. This CDR3 has 14 amino acids. Trimming removed 4 bases from V and 5 bases from J, with 16 bases in between. CDR3 region: CASSPGSGADEQYF. The CDR3 DNA follows: TGCGCCAGCAGCCCGGGGTCCGGGGCGGACGAGCAGTACTTC.